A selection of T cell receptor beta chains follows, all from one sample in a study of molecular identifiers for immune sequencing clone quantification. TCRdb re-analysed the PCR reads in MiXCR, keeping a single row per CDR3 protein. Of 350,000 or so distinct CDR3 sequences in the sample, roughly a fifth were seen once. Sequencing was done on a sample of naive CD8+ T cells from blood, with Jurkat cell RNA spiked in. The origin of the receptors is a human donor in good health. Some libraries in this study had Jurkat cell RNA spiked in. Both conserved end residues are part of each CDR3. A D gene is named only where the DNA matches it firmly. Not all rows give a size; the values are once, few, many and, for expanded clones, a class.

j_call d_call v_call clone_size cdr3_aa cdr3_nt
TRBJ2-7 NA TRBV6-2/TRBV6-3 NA CASSYGPYYYEQYF TGTGCCAGCAGTTACGGGCCCTATTACTACGAGCAGTACTTC
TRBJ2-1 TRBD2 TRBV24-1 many CATSGRAPATSGTWDEQFF TGTGCCACCAGTGGGAGGGCCCCAGCTACTAGCGGGACTTGGGATGAGCAGTTCTTC
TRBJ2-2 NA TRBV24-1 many CATIPDDYTGELFF TGTGCCACCATCCCCGACGACTACACCGGGGAGCTGTTTTTT
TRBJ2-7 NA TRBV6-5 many CASSYTDQRTRGEQYF TGTGCCAGCAGTTACACTGATCAAAGGACTCGGGGAGAGCAGTACTTC
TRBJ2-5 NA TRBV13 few CASSLRVWDQETQYF TGTGCCAGCAGCTTACGCGTCTGGGATCAAGAGACCCAGTACTTC
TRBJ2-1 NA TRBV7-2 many CASSSSVEQFF TGTGCCAGCAGCTCTAGCGTTGAGCAGTTCTTC
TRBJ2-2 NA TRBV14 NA CASSRAEPGELFF TGTGCCAGCAGCCGGGCAGAACCCGGGGAGCTGTTTTTT
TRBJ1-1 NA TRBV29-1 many CSVEESPGREAFF TGCAGCGTTGAAGAAAGTCCAGGACGTGAAGCTTTCTTT
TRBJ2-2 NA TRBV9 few CASSVPIEERDTGELFF TGTGCCAGCAGCGTACCCATCGAGGAGCGGGACACCGGGGAGCTGTTTTTT
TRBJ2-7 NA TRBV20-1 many CSARIFQTNSYEQYF TGCAGTGCTAGAATATTTCAGACCAACTCCTACGAGCAGTACTTC
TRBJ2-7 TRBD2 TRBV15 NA CATSVSGIGSYEQHF TGTGCCACCAGTGTTAGCGGGATAGGGTCCTACGAGCAGCACTTC
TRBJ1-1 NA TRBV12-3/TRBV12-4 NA CASSPGEPEAFF TGTGCCAGCAGCCCCGGGGAGCCTGAAGCTTTCTTT
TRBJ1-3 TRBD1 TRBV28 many CASSLRGLHSGNTIYF TGTGCCAGCAGCCTAAGGGGGCTACACTCTGGAAACACCATATATTTT
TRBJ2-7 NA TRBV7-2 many CASSLGLGITYEQYF TGTGCCAGCAGCTTAGGACTAGGGATTACTTACGAGCAGTACTTC
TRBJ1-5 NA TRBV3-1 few CASSHGGGNQPQHF TGTGCCAGCAGCCATGGGGGTGGCAATCAGCCCCAGCATTTT
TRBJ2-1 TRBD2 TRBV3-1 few CASSQISGGAGDEQFF TGTGCCAGCAGCCAAATAAGCGGGGGGGCCGGGGATGAGCAGTTCTTC
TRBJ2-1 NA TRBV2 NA CASPPRVAVYNEQFF TGTGCCAGCCCTCCTCGTGTGGCTGTTTACAATGAGCAGTTCTTC
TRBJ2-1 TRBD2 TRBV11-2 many CASSLVLPYTSGGEDNEQFF TGTGCCAGCAGCTTAGTCCTTCCTTACACCAGCGGGGGAGAGGACAATGAGCAGTTCTTC
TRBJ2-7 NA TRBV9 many CASSAGTSDSYEQYF TGTGCCAGCAGCGCCGGGACATCTGACTCCTACGAGCAGTACTTC
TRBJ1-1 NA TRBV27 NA CASSFRAGLEAFF TGTGCCAGCAGTTTCCGGGCAGGGCTTGAAGCTTTCTTT
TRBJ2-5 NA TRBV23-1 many CASSQPLPETQYF TGCGCCAGCAGTCAACCTCTACCCGAGACCCAGTACTTC
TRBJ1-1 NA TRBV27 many CASKPGVNTEAFF TGTGCCAGCAAACCAGGGGTAAACACTGAAGCTTTCTTT
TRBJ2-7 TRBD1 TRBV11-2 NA CASSFGGQGLYEQYF TGTGCCAGCAGCTTCGGAGGACAGGGCTTGTACGAGCAGTACTTC
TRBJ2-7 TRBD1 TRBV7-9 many CASSYRDRGIYEQYF TGTGCCAGCAGTTACCGGGACAGGGGAATCTACGAGCAGTACTTC
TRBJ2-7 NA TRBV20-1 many CSAPAGRAWVYEQYF TGCAGTGCCCCTGCGGGAAGAGCTTGGGTCTACGAGCAGTACTTC
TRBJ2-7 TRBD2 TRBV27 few CASQTGLAGGYTYEQYF TGTGCCAGCCAAACTGGACTAGCGGGAGGGTATACCTACGAGCAGTACTTC
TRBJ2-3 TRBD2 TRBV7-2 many CASSLGLAGGADTQYF TGTGCCAGCAGCTTGGGATTAGCGGGGGGCGCGGATACGCAGTATTTT
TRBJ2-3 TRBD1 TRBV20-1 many CSARTTGTGAPSTDTQYF TGCAGTGCTAGAACCACCGGGACAGGGGCACCTAGCACAGATACGCAGTATTTT